This TCR beta chain was profiled in a study of shared clonotypes between healthy human individuals (dated by TCRdb to 2018 to 2020). Context from the whole study: A few men and two women, aged 18 to 49 years, made up the cohort. Per donor, leukapheresis produced somewhere between about 0.94 and 9.5 billion PBMCs. To increase sequencing depth and limit assay-specific biases, different laboratories used diverse techniques to prepare libraries and sequence TCR repertoires. For each donor, CD4 naive and CD4 memory were each run on three plates, CD8 naive on two plates, and CD8 memory on one plate. The study deeply sequenced blood TCR repertoires of about 5 healthy adults to estimate repertoire size and the extent of clonotype sharing between individuals.

TCR CDR3 regions were amplified from genomic DNA by multiplex PCR using the deep immunoSEQ assay. Extracted genomic DNA from each cell subset was distributed evenly across all wells of several immunoSEQ 96-well plates, and each plate was treated as a replicate. Each replicate PCR for sorted subsets received around 200 ng genomic DNA, equal to roughly 29,000 T cell genomes. Purified libraries were measured with a Qubit 3.0 fluorometer, size-checked on a Bioanalyzer 2100, and measured again with the KAPA Library Quantification kit. Every immunoSEQ 96-well plate was sequenced on a separate single-read 150-cycle Illumina NextSeq 550 flow cell. Concerning the study's data processing: Because only junctional sequences without quality scores were contained in the immunoSEQ output, filtering matching that applied to full-length reads could not be performed. Sequences were annotated with PyIR, a Python wrapper for IgBLAST v1.9, using IMGT germline references to assign V/J genes and CDR3. Reads with weak V/J assignments (E-value above 1e-6), missing CDR3, stop codons, out-of-frame junctions, or ambiguous translated residues were removed. A V3J clonotype was defined by an identical inferred V gene, J gene, and CDR3 amino acid sequence. The percentage overlap between two repertoires was calculated by dividing the number of shared unique clonotypes by the size of the smaller repertoire. Repertoire richness was assessed with RTK rarefaction, the Chao1 estimator, and Recon v2.1 estimates of unobserved clonotypes. Generation probabilities for all TCRbeta clonotypes obtained by the gDNA method from a handful of donors were computed using OLGA. TCRdb stores this immuneACCESS table with in-frame sequences only. Part of the clones is absent; in the studies checked, under half of the shortfall reflects unresolved V genes, and no reason is known for the rest. V and J calls and clone size are those listed in that table; D and trimming were worked out from the DNA. This sample holds around 1.5 million clones; 98% were observed only once. The ten top clones hold approximately 0.44% of the sample.

The donors were healthy, HIV-negative adults with no recently reported acute infections or vaccinations. Every donor was a Caucasian adult living in Nashville, Tennessee, USA. CD4+ T cells were enriched through magnetic negative selection, after which naive cells were positively selected on CD45RA and the remaining negative fraction served as the memory subset. Blood was obtained by leukapheresis, after which PBMCs were separated by Ficoll-Histopaque density gradient centrifugation and cryopreserved in liquid nitrogen vapor phase. Purity and quantity of every magnetically sorted T cell population were checked by analytical flow cytometry. Genomic DNA was isolated from each sorted fraction and quantified by UV absorbance on a Nanodrop 2000c. Findings and caveats that apply to the study as a whole: Compared with non-shared clonotypes, clonotypes shared by all four sorted-subset donors had higher generation probabilities. Sharing across a few donors was observed for about 4.8% of naive CD4, 3% to 3.5% of naive CD8, about 2.3% of memory CD4, and roughly 0.4% of memory CD8 clonotypes. Because the study included only a small number of donors, the genetic and exposure-history diversity represented was limited. Pairwise subsampling indicated that sequencing depth was expected to affect the degree of clonotype sharing among donors. Incomplete sequencing was indicated by rarefaction of sorted-subset datasets, despite the large sequencing depth. Estimated clonotype richness was generally larger for naive than for memory subsets. Sampling was limited to blood, and TCR repertoires in tissue likely differ from TCR repertoires in blood.

V is trimmed back by 3 bases and J by 3 bases, and the junction contains 9 bases that no gene match accounts for. Sequences MNHNY (CDR1) and SVGAGI (CDR2) are obtained from the germline V gene (reference sequence). From the cysteine through the phenylalanine, the CDR3 covers 16 amino acids. The DNA shown is the 48-base CDR3, in frame from base 1. As concerns this clone: Its recognized antigen is unknown. The sample holds no much larger clone one base away, and base qualities are not on file.

Specimen: naive CD4+ T cells sorted from blood. The meaning of the sample's cell subset or site label: CD45RA+ positively selected. The rearranged chain carries TRBV6-6 and TRBJ2-3, with 7 bases in between that match TRBD2. The receptor was isolated from a man aged 30 to 45 in good health. The bases read TGTGCCAGCAGTTATGCCGGACTAGGACTAACAGATACGCAGTATTTT. This gives the protein CASSYAGLGLTDTQYF.